The 10 T cell receptor beta chains given below trace back to one sample, sequenced in a study of molecular identifiers for immune sequencing clone quantification. TCRdb fed the PCR reads into MiXCR, producing one record per CDR3 protein. In the table there are approximately 500,000 distinct CDR3 sequences, around 23% of which are singletons. Sequencing was done on a sample of naive CD8+ T cells from blood, with Jurkat cell RNA spiked in. Sample subset: FACS-sorted CD8+CD4-CCR7+CD45RA+ naive T cells. These receptors were collected from a human donor in good health. Some libraries in this study had Jurkat cell RNA spiked in.

The gene calls are TRBV12-3 or TRBV12-4 and TRBJ2-5; no clear D gene. V lost 3 bases to trimming and J lost 2 bases, with 13 bases between them. CDR3 size: 15 residues. The CDR3 bases are TGTGCCAGCAGTTTTGAAATTCAGGAGCAAGAGACCCAGTACTTC. It is translated as CASSFEIQEQETQYF.

Concerning this clonotype itself: The CDR3 end shows no conserved phenylalanine or tryptophan, and so a read error is likely. V gene TRBV7-9 combines with J gene TRBJ2-1; D remains unclear. V was trimmed by 0 bases and J by 6 bases, leaving 3 bases between them. The CDR3 is 12 amino acids. Germline V gene lookup returns CDR1 SEHNR and CDR2 FQNEAQ (reference sequence). The CDR3 DNA is TGTGCCAGCAGCTTAGCTTCCAATGAGCAGTTCCTC. It codes for CASSLASNEQFL.

The J gene is TRBJ2-5, the V gene TRBV18, with D possibly being TRBD1 (6 bases). The germline V gene encodes CDR1 KGHSH and CDR2 LQKENI. V dropped 8 bases and J dropped 5 bases, with 24 bases sitting between them. CDR3 length: 16 amino acids. In DNA, the CDR3 is TGTGCCAGCATACGCCTCCCCACAGGGACGTTTGAGACCCAGTACTTC. Protein product: CASIRLPTGTFETQYF.

The V and J genes are TRBV4-1 and TRBJ2-7; unclear D gene. The V and J ends lost 1 base and 3 bases respectively, with 7 bases between them. Germline V gene lookup returns CDR1 MGHRA and CDR2 YSYEKL. CDR3 size: 13 residues. The CDR3 here is CASSQGWGYEQYF. In DNA form, the CDR3 reads TGCGCCAGCAGCCAAGGATGGGGCTACGAGCAGTACTTC.

This clonotype was seen at least ten times. The rearrangement uses TRBV7-2 and TRBJ1-4; tentatively, D is TRBD1 (5 bases). The V gene's germline CDR1 is SGHTA and CDR2 FQGNSA. The CDR3 spans 14 residues. V lost 4 bases to trimming and J lost 6 bases, with 12 bases between them. The CDR3 sequence is CASSSNRMDEKLFF. The DNA for the CDR3 is TGTGCCAGCAGCTCAAACAGGATGGATGAAAAACTGTTTTTT.

This clonotype has just a few counts. The rearrangement uses TRBV5-1 and TRBJ1-2; D is ambiguous. The CDR3 is 14 residues long. V lost 0 bases and J 8 bases, leaving 14 bases between the germline ends. CDR1 is SGHRS and CDR2 is YFSETQ in the germline V gene. This CDR3 is CASSLADPEGGYTF. The CDR3 DNA reads TGCGCCAGCAGCTTGGCCGACCCCGAGGGAGGCTACACCTTC.

This clonotype was found a few times. The J gene is TRBJ2-3, the V gene TRBV9; the match to TRBD2 covers 7 bases. The CDR3 length is 19 residues. J lost 2 bases, V lost 0 bases, and 15 bases had no gene match. The germline CDR1 and CDR2 sequences are SGDLS and YYNGEE. The CDR3 sequence is CASSVGPQSGRDVTDTQYF. The CDR3 region has the DNA TGTGCCAGCAGCGTAGGCCCACAATCAGGGAGGGATGTCACAGATACGCAGTATTTT.

The chain links TRBV19 to TRBJ2-3, with 8 positions matching TRBD2. The CDR3 consists of 14 residues. Germline lookup yields CDR1 LNHDA and CDR2 SQIVND (reference sequence). J was trimmed by 1 base and V by 9 bases; bases with no gene match: 6. DNA for the CDR3: TGTGCCAGCGAGGGGCGGGGGGGCACAGATACGCAGTATTTT. Translated, it gives CASEGRGGTDTQYF.

Concerning this clonotype: Relative to the germline gene, one junction end is altered; a read error may explain this. The chain has TRBV6-5 and TRBJ2-3, with a weak D call TRBD2 (5 bases). CDR1 and CDR2 (germline): MNHEY, SVGAGI. The CDR3 runs 16 residues. CDR3 amino acids: CACSSAVAMGTDTQYF. The CDR3 nucleotides are TGCGCCTGCAGTTCGGCGGTAGCGATGGGCACAGATACGCAGTATTTT.

As to this clonotype: At one of its ends the junction is not consistent with the germline gene, which may arise from a read error. The rearrangement joins TRBV11-2 to TRBJ2-2, with a possible D match to TRBD2 (5 bases). CDR1 and CDR2 from the germline V gene are SGHAT and FQNNGV. The CDR3 totals 16 residues. The CDR3 sequence: CASSSGPVGLPGELSF. CDR3 bases: TGTGCCAGCAGCTCTGGACCTGTGGGATTACCCGGGGAGCTGTCTTTT.